This T cell receptor (beta chain) derives from a study of blood T cell repertoires in COVID-19. Study details: T cells, B-cell-depleted T cells, or PBMCs supplied cDNA or gDNA.

Per the original data handling: Amplification from reference gene primers served as the basis for estimated nucleated cell counts. Generated by immunoSEQ multiplex PCR, the TCRdb table keeps only in-frame clones and is missing some. Clone size and V and J calls were adopted from that table, with D and trimming inferred from the DNA. The repertoire holds around 180,000 clones, with about 88% as singletons. Trimming removed 0 bases from V and 2 bases from J, with 15 bases in between. The CDR3 has 17 amino acids. Germline CDR1 and CDR2: LNHNV and YYDKDF (reference sequence). The clonotype comes from a human donor in a cohort sampled during active COVID-19. V gene TRBV15 combines with J gene TRBJ2-3, with a weak D call TRBD1 (6 bases). Sequences were obtained from peripheral blood. CDR3: CATSREVVGALTDTQYF. CDR3 nucleotide sequence: TGTGCCACCAGCAGAGAGGTCGTGGGGGCCCTCACAGATACGCAGTATTTT. Supplemented by reference TRBV15 and TRBJ2-3, the full variable domain reads DAMVIQNPRYQVTQFGKPVTLSCSQTLNHNVMYWYQQKSSQAPKLLFHYYDKDFNNEADTPDNFQSRRPNTSFCFLDIRSPGLGDTAMYLCATSREVVGALTDTQYFGPGTRLTVL.